Listed below are T cell receptor beta chains from one sample, sequenced in a study of OX40 agonist ivuxolimab in advanced cancers. Only in-frame clones appear in the TCRdb table, and some are missing; sequencing was by immunoSEQ multiplex PCR. The sample records under 50,000 clones, about 90% being singletons. This specimen was CD4+ or CD8+ T cells sorted from blood, taken in a trial of the OX40 agonist ivuxolimab. These TCRs come from an adult with an advanced solid tumor such as melanoma, head and neck, liver or kidney cancer. Both conserved end residues are part of each CDR3. Each record gives: V gene, D gene, J gene, clone size, CDR3 protein, CDR3 DNA. A D gene is named only where the DNA matches it firmly. Not all rows give a size; the values are once, few, many and, for expanded clones, a class.

V gene: TRBV11-2; D gene: TRBD1; J gene: TRBJ1-1; clone size: .; CDR3 protein: CASSTGGTEAFF; CDR3 DNA: TGTGCCAGCAGTACAGGGGGCACTGAAGCTTTCTTT
V gene: TRBV7-8; D gene: .; J gene: TRBJ2-7; clone size: .; CDR3 protein: CASSSNFAEQYF; CDR3 DNA: TGTGCCAGCAGCTCAAACTTTGCGGAGCAGTACTTC
V gene: TRBV5-1; D gene: .; J gene: TRBJ2-1; clone size: .; CDR3 protein: CASSLAGQSNEQFF; CDR3 DNA: TGCGCCAGCAGCTTGGCCGGACAGTCAAATGAGCAGTTCTTC
V gene: TRBV2; D gene: TRBD2; J gene: TRBJ2-3; clone size: once; CDR3 protein: CASTAEGGSTDTQYF; CDR3 DNA: TGTGCCAGCACCGCAGAGGGAGGGAGCACAGATACGCAGTATTTT
V gene: TRBV9; D gene: .; J gene: TRBJ1-2; clone size: .; CDR3 protein: CASSGVGANYGYTF; CDR3 DNA: TGTGCCAGCAGCGGAGTGGGGGCTAACTATGGCTACACCTTC
V gene: TRBV27; D gene: .; J gene: TRBJ1-2; clone size: .; CDR3 protein: CASSPIRQNYGYTF; CDR3 DNA: TGTGCCAGCAGTCCTATCAGACAGAACTATGGCTACACCTTC
V gene: TRBV18; D gene: TRBD2; J gene: TRBJ2-4; clone size: .; CDR3 protein: CASSQSGGADIQYF; CDR3 DNA: TGTGCCAGCTCCCAAAGCGGGGGCGCGGACATTCAGTACTTC
V gene: TRBV2; D gene: .; J gene: TRBJ2-2; clone size: .; CDR3 protein: CASSRDSGTGELFF; CDR3 DNA: TGTGCCAGCAGTCGAGACTCGGGCACCGGGGAGCTGTTTTTT
V gene: TRBV15; D gene: .; J gene: TRBJ1-2; clone size: .; CDR3 protein: CATSRPRTQRNYGYTF; CDR3 DNA: TGTGCCACCAGCAGACCCCGGACCCAAAGGAACTATGGCTACACCTTC
V gene: TRBV11-3; D gene: .; J gene: TRBJ2-7; clone size: .; CDR3 protein: CASSLASEYEQYF; CDR3 DNA: TGTGCCAGCAGCTTAGCCTCGGAGTACGAGCAGTACTTC
V gene: TRBV7-9; D gene: TRBD1; J gene: TRBJ1-2; clone size: .; CDR3 protein: CASSGTGLNYGYTF; CDR3 DNA: TGTGCCAGCTCCGGGACAGGGCTGAACTATGGCTACACCTTC
V gene: TRBV20-1; D gene: .; J gene: TRBJ1-1; clone size: .; CDR3 protein: CSATGAKAFF; CDR3 DNA: TGCAGTGCTACGGGGGCCAAGGCTTTCTTT
V gene: TRBV6-5; D gene: TRBD1; J gene: TRBJ1-2; clone size: .; CDR3 protein: CASRPDRGLYGYTF; CDR3 DNA: TGTGCCAGCAGACCTGACAGGGGGCTCTATGGCTACACCTTC
V gene: TRBV2; D gene: .; J gene: TRBJ1-6; clone size: .; CDR3 protein: CASSDTNSPLHF; CDR3 DNA: TGTGCCAGCAGTGACACCAATTCACCCCTCCACTTT
V gene: TRBV2; D gene: .; J gene: TRBJ1-2; clone size: .; CDR3 protein: CASSEYATDGYTF; CDR3 DNA: TGTGCCAGCAGTGAGTACGCCACAGATGGCTACACCTTC
V gene: TRBV5-1; D gene: TRBD1; J gene: TRBJ2-7; clone size: .; CDR3 protein: CASSYSGTGAILQYF; CDR3 DNA: TGCGCCAGCAGCTATAGCGGGACAGGGGCAATTTTGCAGTACTTC
V gene: TRBV5-1; D gene: .; J gene: TRBJ2-3; clone size: .; CDR3 protein: CASRLTGSTGTQYF; CDR3 DNA: TGCGCCAGCCGTTTGACGGGGAGCACAGGTACGCAGTATTTT
V gene: TRBV6-1; D gene: .; J gene: TRBJ1-2; clone size: once; CDR3 protein: CASSELRSTHTF; CDR3 DNA: TGTGCCAGCAGTGAACTTCGGTCCACCCACACCTTC
V gene: TRBV9; D gene: TRBD1; J gene: TRBJ1-2; clone size: once; CDR3 protein: CASSSGGVQGNYGYTF; CDR3 DNA: TGTGCCAGCAGCTCCGGAGGGGTACAGGGGAACTATGGCTACACCTTC
V gene: TRBV30; D gene: .; J gene: TRBJ1-4; clone size: .; CDR3 protein: CAWSGDLEKLFF; CDR3 DNA: TGTGCCTGGAGTGGGGATCTTGAAAAACTGTTTTTT
V gene: TRBV7-6; D gene: TRBD2; J gene: TRBJ2-7; clone size: .; CDR3 protein: CASSLEGGGQRGQYF; CDR3 DNA: TGTGCCAGCAGCTTAGAAGGCGGGGGGCAACGAGGGCAGTACTTC
V gene: TRBV7-9; D gene: .; J gene: TRBJ1-2; clone size: .; CDR3 protein: CASSLWQGGYGYTF; CDR3 DNA: TGTGCCAGCAGCTTATGGCAGGGTGGCTATGGCTACACCTTC
V gene: TRBV5-6; D gene: .; J gene: TRBJ1-6; clone size: .; CDR3 protein: CASSQKFGSPLHF; CDR3 DNA: TGTGCCAGCAGCCAAAAATTTGGGTCACCCCTCCACTTT